The clone carrying this T cell receptor beta chain showed up just a few times. The sample belongs to a study of T cell changes during pregnancy in multiple sclerosis. From germline, CDR1 is LNHDA and CDR2 SQIVND (reference sequence). V lost 4 bases, J lost 3 bases, and 2 bases stayed unmatched. CDR3 length: 15 residues. TCRdb keeps only in-frame clones here, not all; method: immunoSEQ multiplex PCR. The sample gives roughly 58,000 clones, roughly 90% of which show up once; about 0.18% is in the top ten. The sequence derives from a female donor in good health, enrolled as a control in a pregnancy study. The chain has TRBV19 and TRBJ1-5, with 11 positions matching TRBD1. The sample was CD4+ T cells from peripheral blood mononuclear cells, taken after pregnancy. This CDR3 is CASSKGQGANQPQHF. CDR3 nucleotide sequence: TGTGCCAGTAGTAAAGGACAGGGGGCCAATCAGCCCCAGCATTTT. Based on the CDR3 plus reference TRBV19 and TRBJ1-5, the full variable domain is DGGITQSPKYLFRKEGQNVTLSCEQNLNHDAMYWYRQDPGQGLRLIYYSQIVNDFQKGDIAEGYSVSREKKESFPLTVTSAQKNPTAFYLCASSKGQGANQPQHFGDGTRLSIL.